One sample yielded the 31 T cell receptor beta chains listed below, sequenced in a study of PD-1 blockade in classical Hodgkin lymphoma. Profiling relied on immunoSEQ multiplex PCR, and the TCRdb table lists in-frame clones only, not all of them. The data contain tens of thousands of clones, about 80% of them singletons. There was relapse after autologous stem cell transplantation in every patient, and there was variation in brentuximab vedotin exposure. The sequencing used peripheral blood mononuclear cells (PBMCs), collected before the second cycle of nivolumab. Receptors originate from a human donor with classical Hodgkin lymphoma.

The rearrangement uses TRBV7-2 and TRBJ1-6; no clear D gene. The V end was cut by 1 base, the J end by 7 bases, with 5 bases between. CDR1 SGHTA and CDR2 FQGNSA come from the germline V gene. CDR3 length: 13 residues. The CDR3 spells CASSLDQNSPLHF. The CDR3 coding sequence is TGTGCCAGCAGCTTAGATCAAAATTCACCCCTCCACTTT.

The gene calls are TRBV7-2 and TRBJ1-2; TRBD1 aligns across 7 bases. From germline, CDR1 is SGHTA and CDR2 FQGNSA. V was pared by 3 bases and J by 4 bases, with 8 bases of the junction left unmatched. This CDR3 spans 15 amino acids. In DNA form, the CDR3 reads TGTGCCAGCAGCTTCACAGGGGCGCCAACCTATGGCTACACCTTC. Translating it yields CASSFTGAPTYGYTF.

The rearrangement links TRBV4-3 to TRBJ1-2, with D possibly TRBD1 on 6 matching bases. The V and J ends lost 5 bases and 0 bases respectively, with 10 bases between them. The CDR3 loop spans 14 amino acids. Germline V gives CDR1 LGHNA, CDR2 YSLEER. The CDR3: CASSFRTANYGYTF. The DNA for the CDR3 is TGCGCCAGCAGCTTCCGGACAGCTAACTATGGCTACACCTTC.

The chain joins TRBV21-1 to TRBJ2-5. TRBV21-1 is deemed a pseudogene. The CDR3 spans 15 residues. CDR3 protein: CASTDGQEPQETQYF. CDR3 bases: TGTGCCAGCACCGATGGGCAGGAGCCCCAAGAGACCCAGTACTTC.

The chain joins TRBV7-9 to TRBJ1-4; no definite D call. The CDR3 consists of 15 residues. CDR1 is SEHNR, CDR2 FQNEAQ, per germline (reference sequence). Trimming left V 1 base short and J 1 base short, with 7 bases between. The CDR3 spells CASSLVGRTNEKLFF. The DNA for the CDR3 is TGTGCCAGCAGCTTAGTGGGTAGAACTAATGAAAAACTGTTTTTT.

This chain connects TRBV7-2 to TRBJ2-7; D is possibly TRBD2 (6 bases). Trimming cost V 3 bases and J 4 bases, with 13 bases left between them. The CDR3 covers 14 residues. The germline V gene encodes CDR1 SGHTA and CDR2 FQGNSA. This chain's CDR3 is CASSFSGEVYEQYF. CDR3 coding DNA: TGTGCCAGCAGCTTCAGTGGGGAGGTGTACGAGCAGTACTTC. The full variable domain, with the rest looked up from reference TRBV7-2 and TRBJ2-7, is GAGVSQSPSNKVTEKGKDVELRCDPISGHTALYWYRQSLGQGLEFLIYFQGNSAPDKSGLPSDRFSAERTGGSVSTLTIQRTQQEDSAVYLCASSFSGEVYEQYFGPGTRLTVT.

V usage is TRBV6-1 and J usage is TRBJ1-5; the D gene is possibly TRBD1 (6 bases). The germline V and J ends were trimmed by 2 bases and 11 bases, with 13 bases remaining between them. The CDR3 has 13 residues. In germline, CDR1 is MNHNS, CDR2 SASEGT. This CDR3 reads CASSETGRQAQHF. In DNA form, the CDR3 reads TGTGCCAGCAGTGAAACAGGGCGGCAGGCCCAGCATTTT.

This clone was picked up a small number of times. V and J are TRBV2 and TRBJ1-2; the D is unclear. V was pared by 6 bases and J by 7 bases, with 9 bases between. Germline V gene lookup returns CDR1 SNHLY and CDR2 FYNNEI. The CDR3 sequence is 11 residues long. The CDR3 loop reads CASSPSIGYTF. The CDR3 nucleotides are TGTGCCAGCAGCCCCAGCATTGGCTACACCTTC.

This clone was observed once. The chain is built from TRBV11-2 and TRBJ1-1, with a tentative D call TRBD1 (6 bases). Per the germline V gene, CDR1 is SGHAT and CDR2 is FQNNGV. This CDR3 is built from 14 residues. The V end was cut by 5 bases, the J end by 3 bases, with 13 bases between. In nucleotides, the CDR3 is TGTGCCAGCAGCCAGGGACAACTATACACTGAAGCTTTCTTT. This sequence encodes CASSQGQLYTEAFF.

The chain employs TRBV18 and TRBJ1-3; 8 bases line up with TRBD1. V dropped 2 bases and J dropped 2; count of bases not matched to a gene: 11. The CDR3 contains 18 residues. Germline lookup yields CDR1 KGHSH and CDR2 LQKENI. CDR3 in amino acids: CASSPRPDRGVAGNTIYF. The CDR3 DNA sequence: TGTGCCAGCTCACCAAGACCTGACAGGGGAGTTGCTGGAAACACCATATATTTT.

The rearrangement joins TRBV7-2 to TRBJ1-5; 7 bases fit TRBD1. Looked up from germline, CDR1 is SGHTA and CDR2 is FQGNSA. This CDR3 spans 15 amino acids. V gave up 6 bases and J gave up 3 bases; unmatched junction bases: 8. The CDR3 DNA sequence: TGTGCCAGCAGAAACAGGACAGGCCCCAATCAGCCCCAGCATTTT. Encoded protein: CASRNRTGPNQPQHF.

The rearrangement uses TRBV6-1 and TRBJ1-6; no clear D. The germline gives CDR1 MNHNS, CDR2 SASEGT. The CDR3 has 16 residues. Between the trimmed V and J ends, which lost 4 bases and 0 bases, there was a span of 10 bases. The chain's CDR3 is CASSATTSSYNSPLHF. The CDR3 bases are TGTGCCAGCAGTGCGACAACGAGCTCCTATAATTCACCCCTCCACTTT.

This chain uses TRBV10-2 with TRBJ1-4; D perhaps matches TRBD1 (5 bases). The V end lost 7 bases, the J end lost 4 bases, and 10 bases lay between the germline ends. There are 13 residues in the CDR3. The germline V gene has CDR1 WSHSY and CDR2 SAAADI. CDR3 sequence (DNA): TGCGCCAGCACCTCGGGACTTAATGAAAAACTGTTTTTT. This sequence encodes CASTSGLNEKLFF.

The chain links TRBV27 to TRBJ2-4, with 8 bases matching TRBD2. CDR3 length: 17 residues. CDR1 MNHEY and CDR2 SMNVEV come from the germline V gene (reference sequence). V lost 9 bases and J lost 11; bases outside the gene matches: 24. The CDR3 loop reads CASLSLGGVSPPGVQYF. CDR3 nucleotide sequence: TGTGCCAGTCTCTCCCTCGGGGGGGTCAGCCCGCCCGGGGTTCAGTACTTC.

CDR3 amino acids: CASSVRQGPNQPQHF. The CDR3 bases are TGTGCCAGCAGTGTAAGGCAGGGCCCTAATCAGCCCCAGCATTTT. This chain joins TRBV6-1 and TRBJ1-5; maybe TRBD1 (5 bases). CDR1 is MNHNS, CDR2 SASEGT, per germline. The CDR3 is 15 residues long. Between the trimmed V and J ends, which lost 4 bases and 4 bases, there was a span of 14 bases.

The chain recombines TRBV7-3 with TRBJ1-2; possible D gene TRBD1, 5 bases. The germline CDR1 and CDR2 sequences are SGHTA and FQGTGA. The CDR3 contains 15 residues. V lost 2 bases, J lost 4 bases, and 14 bases lay in between. The CDR3 sequence: CASSLARQGLYGYTF. CDR3 coding DNA: TGTGCCAGCAGCTTAGCTAGGCAGGGCCTCTATGGCTACACCTTC. Together with reference TRBV7-3 and TRBJ1-2, the CDR3 gives the full variable domain: GAGVSQTPSNKVTEKGKYVELRCDPISGHTALYWYRQSLGQGPEFLIYFQGTGAADDSGLPNDRFFAVRPEGSVSTLKIQRTERGDSAVYLCASSLARQGLYGYTFGSGTRLTVV.

In DNA, the CDR3 is TGTGCCAACAACGATGGACAGGGGGCCTATGGCTACACCTTC. Translated: CANNDGQGAYGYTF. The V call is TRBV6-1, the J call TRBJ1-2; the match to TRBD1 covers 11 bases. This CDR3 comprises 14 residues. With V trimmed by 10 bases and J by 4 bases, 8 bases remained unmatched. Germline CDR1 is MNHNS and CDR2 is SASEGT.

This chain uses TRBV30 with TRBJ2-5; 7 nucleotides match TRBD2. Germline CDR1 is GTSNPN and CDR2 is SVGIG (reference sequence). The CDR3 contains 17 residues. This chain's CDR3 is CATKGRGWARAEETQYF. DNA of the CDR3: TGTGCTACAAAAGGGAGGGGATGGGCGAGGGCCGAAGAGACCCAGTACTTC.

The rearrangement links TRBV5-8 to TRBJ1-1; the D gene is possibly TRBD1 (5 bases). The CDR3 covers 13 residues. The ends were cut back, 0 bases at V and 5 bases at J, with 8 bases in the middle. From germline, CDR1 is SGHTS and CDR2 YDEGEE. CDR3 sequence reads: CASSLGGWTEAFF. CDR3 in DNA: TGTGCCAGCAGCTTGGGGGGGTGGACTGAAGCTTTCTTT.

The chain recombines TRBV2 with TRBJ2-7; D is unclear. The germline gives CDR1 SNHLY, CDR2 FYNNEI. With 4 bases removed from V and 2 bases from J, the gap between germline ends came to 12 bases. The CDR3 is made up of 14 amino acids. CDR3 sequence: CASSANSDTYEQYF. The DNA for the CDR3 is TGTGCCAGCAGTGCCAACAGCGACACCTACGAGCAGTACTTC.

This clone was seen a handful of times. The chain has TRBV27 and TRBJ2-1, with 13 positions matching TRBD2. Per the germline V gene, CDR1 is MNHEY and CDR2 is SMNVEV (reference sequence). CDR3 size: 18 residues. Trimming at V came to 2 bases and at J to 9 bases, leaving 13 bases not matched to a gene. This chain's CDR3 is CASSLPCQLAGGPGEQFF. The CDR3 nucleotides are TGTGCCAGCAGTTTACCCTGCCAACTAGCGGGGGGGCCCGGTGAGCAGTTCTTC.

The chain employs TRBV5-1 and TRBJ2-2, with D perhaps matching TRBD2 (6 bases). Deletions cut 0 bases from V and 4 bases from J, with 13 bases between. The CDR3 consists of 16 residues. Germline assignment: CDR1 SGHRS and CDR2 YFSETQ. Here the CDR3 reads CASSLAGQGGTGELFF. The CDR3 DNA reads as TGCGCCAGCAGCTTGGCCGGGCAGGGAGGCACCGGGGAGCTGTTTTTT.

The J gene is TRBJ2-7, the V gene TRBV5-3; D is undetermined. Being an ORF, TRBV5-3 has a function that is uncertain. There are 14 residues in the CDR3. Trimming stripped 0 bases from V and 0 bases from J, with 7 bases between. The CDR3 sequence: CARSLAPTSYEQYF. CDR3 bases: TGTGCCAGAAGCTTGGCACCGACCTCCTACGAGCAGTACTTC.

This clone has more than one count but fewer than ten. This sequence joins TRBV5-1 and TRBJ1-5, with a possible D match to TRBD1 (6 bases). Trimming cost V 4 bases and J 0 bases, with 23 bases left between them. The CDR3 covers 19 residues. CDR1 SGHRS and CDR2 YFSETQ come from the germline V gene. CDR3 DNA: TGCGCCAGCAGCCCACGGGACAAATTAACAACCCTTAGCAATCAGCCCCAGCATTTT. Translation: CASSPRDKLTTLSNQPQHF.

This clone was counted between two and nine times. This chain connects TRBV4-3 to TRBJ2-1; 8 bases line up with TRBD2. This CDR3 spans 17 amino acids. Germline V gives CDR1 LGHNA, CDR2 YSLEER. V lost 1 base, J lost 7 bases, and 12 bases stayed unmatched. The chain's CDR3 is CASSQGHRVAGNNEQFF. CDR3 DNA: TGCGCCAGCAGCCAAGGCCATAGGGTAGCGGGGAATAATGAGCAGTTCTTC.

V and J are TRBV4-1 and TRBJ1-6; D ambiguous. The CDR3 sequence is 19 residues long. The V and J ends lost 4 bases and 1 base respectively, with 20 bases between them. CDR1 is MGHRA, CDR2 YSYEKL, per germline. In nucleotides, the CDR3 is TGCGCCAGCAGCCTATATTGGTCCGAGTTAGGGTCCTATAATTCACCCCTCCACTTT. It specifies CASSLYWSELGSYNSPLHF.

This clone was recorded once. The chain recombines TRBV7-9 with TRBJ2-2, with D hard to call. This CDR3 is built from 15 residues. The germline V and J ends were trimmed by 5 bases and 0 bases, with 10 bases remaining between them. Per the germline V gene, CDR1 is SEHNR and CDR2 is FQNEAQ (reference sequence). CDR3 in DNA: TGTGCCAGCAGCCCGGGCCGGACGAACACCGGGGAGCTGTTTTTT. Its translation is CASSPGRTNTGELFF.

V usage is TRBV5-5 and J usage is TRBJ1-5; no clear D. Deletions cut 0 bases from V and 4 bases from J, with 11 bases between. The germline gives CDR1 SGHKS, CDR2 YYEKEE (reference sequence). This CDR3 region has 15 residues. Here the CDR3 DNA reads TGTGCCAGCAGCTTGGCCGGGCGCTTTAATCAGCCCCAGCATTTT. Its translation is CASSLAGRFNQPQHF.

The CDR3 loop is CASSRALRETQYF. The CDR3, as DNA: TGCGCCAGCAGCCGCGCTCTGCGGGAGACCCAGTACTTC. The chain links TRBV4-3 to TRBJ2-5; no clear D. CDR3 length: 13 amino acids. Germline V lookup: CDR1 LGHNA, CDR2 YSLEER. Between the trimmed V and J ends, which lost 4 bases and 5 bases, there was a span of 11 bases.

This clone was seen a handful of times. The chain has TRBV6-6 and TRBJ2-7, with a tentative D call TRBD1 (6 bases). CDR3 size: 13 residues. Germline V gives CDR1 MNHNY, CDR2 SVGAGI (reference sequence). V was clipped by 9 bases and J by 6 bases, with 18 bases between them. The CDR3 loop is CASVPGHEGEQYF. The CDR3 region has the DNA TGTGCCAGTGTTCCGGGACACGAAGGCGAGCAGTACTTC.

The CDR3 DNA reads as TGTGCCAGCAGCAGGGGAGGGAACAACTATGGCTACACCTTC. It specifies CASSRGGNNYGYTF. The J gene is TRBJ1-2, the V gene TRBV27; TRBD1 might be the D (6 bases). The CDR3 is 14 amino acids. CDR1 and CDR2 (germline): MNHEY, SMNVEV (reference sequence). Trimming removed 6 bases from V and 2 bases from J, with 13 bases in between.